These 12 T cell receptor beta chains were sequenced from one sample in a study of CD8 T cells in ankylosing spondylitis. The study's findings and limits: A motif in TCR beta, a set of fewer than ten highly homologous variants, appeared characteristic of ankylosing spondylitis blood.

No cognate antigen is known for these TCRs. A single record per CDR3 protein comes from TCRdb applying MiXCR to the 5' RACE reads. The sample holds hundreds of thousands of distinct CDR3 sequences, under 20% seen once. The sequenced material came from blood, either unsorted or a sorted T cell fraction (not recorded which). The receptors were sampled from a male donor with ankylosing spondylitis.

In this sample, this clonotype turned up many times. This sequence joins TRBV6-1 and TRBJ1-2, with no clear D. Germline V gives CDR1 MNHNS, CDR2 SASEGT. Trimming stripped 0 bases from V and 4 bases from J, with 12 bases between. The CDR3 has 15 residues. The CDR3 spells CASSEASTNLYGYTF. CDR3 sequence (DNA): TGTGCCAGCAGTGAAGCAAGCACGAACCTCTATGGCTACACCTTC.

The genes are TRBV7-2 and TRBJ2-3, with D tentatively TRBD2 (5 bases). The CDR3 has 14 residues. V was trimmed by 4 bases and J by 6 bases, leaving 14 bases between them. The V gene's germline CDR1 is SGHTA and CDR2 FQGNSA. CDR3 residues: CASSSSGIGDTQYF. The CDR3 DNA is TGTGCCAGCAGCTCCAGCGGAATCGGGGATACGCAGTATTTT.

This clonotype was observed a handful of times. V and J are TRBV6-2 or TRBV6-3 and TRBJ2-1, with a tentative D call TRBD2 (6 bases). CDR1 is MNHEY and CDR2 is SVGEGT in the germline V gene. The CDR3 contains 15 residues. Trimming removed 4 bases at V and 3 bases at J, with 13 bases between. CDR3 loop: CASSSPGLHYNEQFF. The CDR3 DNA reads TGTGCCAGCAGTTCCCCGGGACTCCACTACAATGAGCAGTTCTTC.

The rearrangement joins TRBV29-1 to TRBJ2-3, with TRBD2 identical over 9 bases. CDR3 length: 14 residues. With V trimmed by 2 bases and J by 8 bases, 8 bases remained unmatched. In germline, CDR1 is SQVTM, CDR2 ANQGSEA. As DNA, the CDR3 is TGCAGCGTTGAAACCAGCGGGAGGCAAGGTACGCAGTATTTT. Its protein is CSVETSGRQGTQYF.

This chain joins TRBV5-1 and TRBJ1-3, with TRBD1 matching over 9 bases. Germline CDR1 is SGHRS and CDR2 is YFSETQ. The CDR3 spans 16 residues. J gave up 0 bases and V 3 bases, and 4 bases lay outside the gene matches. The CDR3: CASSSGTGSSGNTIYF. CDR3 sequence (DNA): TGCGCCAGCAGCTCCGGGACAGGGAGCTCTGGAAACACCATATATTTT.

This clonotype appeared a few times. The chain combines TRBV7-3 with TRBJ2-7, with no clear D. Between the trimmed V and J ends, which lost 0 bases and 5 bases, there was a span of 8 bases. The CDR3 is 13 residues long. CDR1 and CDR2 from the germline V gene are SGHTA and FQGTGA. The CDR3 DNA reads TGTGCCAGCAGCTTAACTAGTCTACACGAGCAGTACTTC. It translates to CASSLTSLHEQYF.

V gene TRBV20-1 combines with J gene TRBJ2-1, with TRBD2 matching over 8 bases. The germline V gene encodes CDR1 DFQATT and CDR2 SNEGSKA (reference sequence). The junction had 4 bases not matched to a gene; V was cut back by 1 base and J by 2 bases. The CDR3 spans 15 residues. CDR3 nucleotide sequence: TGCAGTGCTAGAGTTAACGGGGGGGCCTACAATGAGCAGTTCTTC. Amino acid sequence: CSARVNGGAYNEQFF.

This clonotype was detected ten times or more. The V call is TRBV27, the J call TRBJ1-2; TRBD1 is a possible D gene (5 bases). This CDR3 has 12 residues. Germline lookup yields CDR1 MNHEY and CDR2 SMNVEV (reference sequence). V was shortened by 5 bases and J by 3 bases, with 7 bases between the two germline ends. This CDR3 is CASSPGYYGYTF. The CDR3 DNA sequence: TGTGCCAGCAGTCCAGGGTACTATGGCTACACCTTC.

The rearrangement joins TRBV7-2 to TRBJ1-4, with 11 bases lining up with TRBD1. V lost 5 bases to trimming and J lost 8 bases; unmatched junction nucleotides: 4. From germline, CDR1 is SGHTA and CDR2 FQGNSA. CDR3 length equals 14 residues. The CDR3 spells CASSLGQGAEKLFF. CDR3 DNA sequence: TGTGCCAGCAGCCTAGGACAGGGGGCAGAAAAACTGTTTTTT.

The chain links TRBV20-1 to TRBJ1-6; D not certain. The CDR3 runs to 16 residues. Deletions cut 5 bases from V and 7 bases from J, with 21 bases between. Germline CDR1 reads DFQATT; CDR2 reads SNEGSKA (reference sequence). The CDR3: CSASTSMVPLNSPLHF. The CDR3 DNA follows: TGCAGTGCTTCCACGTCTATGGTACCCTTAAATTCACCCCTCCACTTT.

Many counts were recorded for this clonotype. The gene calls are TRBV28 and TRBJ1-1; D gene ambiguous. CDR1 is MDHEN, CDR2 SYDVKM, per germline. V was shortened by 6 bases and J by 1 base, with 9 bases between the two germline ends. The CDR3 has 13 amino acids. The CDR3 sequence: CASRFNSNTEAFF. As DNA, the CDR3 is TGTGCCAGCAGATTTAATTCGAACACTGAAGCTTTCTTT.

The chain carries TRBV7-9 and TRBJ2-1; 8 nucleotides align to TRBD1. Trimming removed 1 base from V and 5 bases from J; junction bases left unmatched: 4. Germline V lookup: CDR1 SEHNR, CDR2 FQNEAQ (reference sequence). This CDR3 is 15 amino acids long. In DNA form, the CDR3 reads TGTGCCAGCAGCTTAGGACAGGGGCTCAACAATGAGCAGTTCTTC. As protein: CASSLGQGLNNEQFF.